Shown below are 5 T cell receptor beta chains from a single sample sequenced in a study of blood T cells in healthy people across ages. The authors ran a second PCR of roughly 6 to 12 cycles using a sample-barcoded 5' primer and a J-beta primer mix. TCRdb reprocessed the 5' RACE reads with MiXCR, giving one entry per CDR3 protein. The sample lists around 900,000 distinct CDR3 sequences; roughly 47% were seen once. Sequenced input: blood. These receptor sequences come from a woman aged 55-75 years in good health.

The V call is TRBV11-2, the J call TRBJ2-7; D call uncertain. Matching the DNA end better, TRBJ2-5 makes the J call doubtful. Germline V gene data show CDR1 as SGHAT and CDR2 as FQNNGV. The CDR3 is 10 amino acids. CDR3 DNA sequence: TGTGCCAGCGACGCGGAGACCCAGTACTTC. It translates to CASDAETQYF.

A word on this clonotype: Mismatch with germline at one junction end may stem from a read error. This chain uses TRBV2 with TRBJ2-3; perhaps TRBD2 as D (6 bases). This CDR3 contains 18 residues. The germline CDR1 and CDR2 sequences are SNHLY and FYNNEI. The CDR3 loop is CASGEVRLAWRGRDTQYF. The CDR3 DNA reads TGTGCCAGCGGTGAGGTCAGGCTCGCTTGGAGGGGCAGGGATACGCAGTATTTT.

V usage is TRBV9 and J usage is TRBJ2-3, with D unclear. This CDR3 has 17 amino acids. Trimming stripped 3 bases from V and 3 bases from J, with 20 bases between. Germline CDR1 SGDLS, CDR2 YYNGEE. As DNA, the CDR3 is TGTGCCAGCAGCGAGCAAATACTTTCTACCCTAACAGATACGCAGTATTTT. Its protein product is CASSEQILSTLTDTQYF.

V and J are TRBV4-2 and TRBJ2-1, with 10 bases identical to TRBD1. Germline V gene lookup returns CDR1 LGHNA and CDR2 YNFKEQ. The V gene end was trimmed by 3 bases and the J gene end by 5 bases; junction bases not matched to a gene: 4. The CDR3 runs to 15 residues. Written as DNA, the CDR3 is TGTGCCAGCAGCCAGTCCGGGACAGGGGACAATGAGCAGTTCTTC. As protein: CASSQSGTGDNEQFF.

There are a few counts of this clonotype. CDR3 amino acids: CASSLRVSFGQPDTQYF. CDR3 bases: TGTGCCAGCAGTTTAAGGGTGTCTTTTGGACAGCCAGATACGCAGTATTTT. The chain joins TRBV12-3 or TRBV12-4 to TRBJ2-3; tentatively, D is TRBD1 (6 bases). The CDR3 extends over 17 amino acids. V was shortened by 2 bases and J by 4 bases, with 19 bases between the two germline ends.